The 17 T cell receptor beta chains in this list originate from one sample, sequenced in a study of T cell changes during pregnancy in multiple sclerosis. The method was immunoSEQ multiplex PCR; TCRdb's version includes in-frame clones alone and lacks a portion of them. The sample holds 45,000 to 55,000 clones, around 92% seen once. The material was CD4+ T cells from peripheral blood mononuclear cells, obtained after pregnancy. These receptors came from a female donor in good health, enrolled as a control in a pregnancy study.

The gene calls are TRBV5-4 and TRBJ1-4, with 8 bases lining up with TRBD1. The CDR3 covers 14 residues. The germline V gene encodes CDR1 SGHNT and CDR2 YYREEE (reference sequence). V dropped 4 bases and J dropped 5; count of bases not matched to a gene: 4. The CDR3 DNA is TGTGCCAGCAGCACGGACAGGGCGAATGAAAAACTGTTTTTT. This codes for CASSTDRANEKLFF.

As DNA, the CDR3 is TGTGCCAGCAGCTTGGCGGGACGGGTGGATGAGCAGTACTTC. Translation gives CASSLAGRVDEQYF. The V call is TRBV7-9, the J call TRBJ2-7; D may be TRBD2 (6 bases). V was shortened by 3 bases and J by 7 bases, with 16 bases between the two germline ends. The CDR3 is 14 amino acids. Germline CDR1 is SEHNR and CDR2 is FQNEAQ (reference sequence).

The CDR3 sequence: CASGGELLATGANVLTF. The CDR3 bases are TGTGCCAGCGGGGGGGAATTGCTCGCAACTGGGGCCAACGTCCTGACTTTC. The chain couples TRBV28 to TRBJ2-6; TRBD2 matches 7 bases. This CDR3 is built from 17 residues. Trimming at V came to 8 bases and at J to 2 bases, leaving 12 bases not matched to a gene. The germline CDR1 and CDR2 sequences are MDHEN and SYDVKM.

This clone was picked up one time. This CDR3 is CSARGNTEAFF. CDR3 coding DNA: TGCAGTGCCAGGGGAAACACTGAAGCTTTCTTT. The rearrangement joins TRBV20-1 to TRBJ1-1; D might be TRBD1 (6 bases). Germline V gives CDR1 DFQATT, CDR2 SNEGSKA (reference sequence). CDR3 size: 11 residues. Deletions cut 6 bases from V and 2 bases from J, with 7 bases between.

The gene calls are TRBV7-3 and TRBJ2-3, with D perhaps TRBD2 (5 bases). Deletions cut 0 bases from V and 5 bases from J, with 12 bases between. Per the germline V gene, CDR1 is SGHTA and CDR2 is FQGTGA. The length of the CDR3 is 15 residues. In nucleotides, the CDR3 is TGTGCCAGCAGCTTAACGCGGCTAGCACAAGATACGCAGTATTTT. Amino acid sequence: CASSLTRLAQDTQYF.

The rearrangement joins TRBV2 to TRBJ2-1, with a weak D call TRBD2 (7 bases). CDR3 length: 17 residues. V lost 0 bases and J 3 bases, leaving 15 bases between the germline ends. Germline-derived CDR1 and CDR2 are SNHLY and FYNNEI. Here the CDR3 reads CASSEARGGQIYNEQFF. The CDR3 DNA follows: TGTGCCAGCAGTGAAGCGAGGGGGGGGCAGATCTACAATGAGCAGTTCTTC. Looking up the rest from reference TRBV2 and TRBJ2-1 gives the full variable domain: EPEVTQTPSHQVTQMGQEVILRCVPISNHLYFYWYRQILGQKVEFLVSFYNNEISEKSEIFDDQFSVERPDGSNFTLKIRSTKLEDSAMYFCASSEARGGQIYNEQFFGPGTRLTVL.

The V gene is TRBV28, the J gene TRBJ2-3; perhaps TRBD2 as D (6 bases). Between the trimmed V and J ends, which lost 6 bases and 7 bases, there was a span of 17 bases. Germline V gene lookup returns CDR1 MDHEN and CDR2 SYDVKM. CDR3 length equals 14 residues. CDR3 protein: CASRSGTSPYTQYF. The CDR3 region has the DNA TGTGCCAGCAGGTCCGGGACTTCGCCTTATACGCAGTATTTT. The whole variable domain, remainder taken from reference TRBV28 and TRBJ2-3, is DVKVTQSSRYLVKRTGEKVFLECVQDMDHENMFWYRQDPGLGLRLIYFSYDVKMKEKGDIPEGYSVSREKKERFSLILESASTNQTSMYLCASRSGTSPYTQYFGPGTRLTVL.

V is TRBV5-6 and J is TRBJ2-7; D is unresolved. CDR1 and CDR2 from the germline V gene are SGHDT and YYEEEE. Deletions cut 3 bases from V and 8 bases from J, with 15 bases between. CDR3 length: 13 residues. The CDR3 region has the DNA TGTGCCAGCAGCTCCTCCACAGTGGATAAGCAGTACTTC. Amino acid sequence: CASSSSTVDKQYF.

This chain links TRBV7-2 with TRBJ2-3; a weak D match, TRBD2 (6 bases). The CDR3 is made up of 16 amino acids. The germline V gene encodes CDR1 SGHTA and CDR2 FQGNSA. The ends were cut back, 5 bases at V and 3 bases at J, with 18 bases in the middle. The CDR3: CASSNAGRGRTDTQYF. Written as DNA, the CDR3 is TGTGCCAGCAGCAACGCCGGGCGGGGTAGGACAGATACGCAGTATTTT.

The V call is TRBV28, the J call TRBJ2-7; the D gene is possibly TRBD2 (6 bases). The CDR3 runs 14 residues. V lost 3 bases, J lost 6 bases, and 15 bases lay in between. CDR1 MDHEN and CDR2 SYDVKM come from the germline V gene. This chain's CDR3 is CASSLGLPLGEQYF. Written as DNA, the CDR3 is TGTGCCAGCAGTTTGGGACTTCCCCTCGGCGAGCAGTACTTC.

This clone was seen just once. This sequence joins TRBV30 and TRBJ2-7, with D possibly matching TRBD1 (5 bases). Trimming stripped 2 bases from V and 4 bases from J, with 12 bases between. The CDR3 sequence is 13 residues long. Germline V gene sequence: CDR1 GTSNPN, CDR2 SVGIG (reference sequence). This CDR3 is CAWSLWGRYEQYF. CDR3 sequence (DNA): TGTGCCTGGAGTCTGTGGGGCAGGTACGAGCAGTACTTC.

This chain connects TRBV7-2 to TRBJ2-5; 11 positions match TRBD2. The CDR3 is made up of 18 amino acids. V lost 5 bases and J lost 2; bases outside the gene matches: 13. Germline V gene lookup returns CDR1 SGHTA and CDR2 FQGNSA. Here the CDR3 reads CASSPRVKTSGVQETQYF. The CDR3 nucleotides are TGTGCCAGCAGCCCCCGGGTGAAGACTAGCGGGGTACAAGAGACCCAGTACTTC.

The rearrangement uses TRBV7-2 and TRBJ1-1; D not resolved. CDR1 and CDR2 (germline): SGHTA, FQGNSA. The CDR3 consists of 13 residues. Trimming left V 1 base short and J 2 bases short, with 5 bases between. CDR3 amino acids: CASSLVINTEAFF. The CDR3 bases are TGTGCCAGCAGCTTAGTAATAAACACTGAAGCTTTCTTT.

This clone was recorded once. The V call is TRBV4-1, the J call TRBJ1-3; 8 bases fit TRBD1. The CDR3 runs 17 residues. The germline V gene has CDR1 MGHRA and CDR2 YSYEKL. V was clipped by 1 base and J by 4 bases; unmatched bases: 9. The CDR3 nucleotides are TGCGCCAGCAGCCAAGGAGGGCAGGGGGCGCCGGGAAACACCATATATTTT. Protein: CASSQGGQGAPGNTIYF.

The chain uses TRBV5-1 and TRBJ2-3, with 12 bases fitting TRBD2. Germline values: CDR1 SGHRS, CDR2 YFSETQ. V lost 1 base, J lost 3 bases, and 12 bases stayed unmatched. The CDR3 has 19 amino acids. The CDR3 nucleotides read TGCGCCAGCAGCTTGACGGGTTCTAGCGGGGGGGCGAAGACAGATACGCAGTATTTT. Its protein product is CASSLTGSSGGAKTDTQYF.

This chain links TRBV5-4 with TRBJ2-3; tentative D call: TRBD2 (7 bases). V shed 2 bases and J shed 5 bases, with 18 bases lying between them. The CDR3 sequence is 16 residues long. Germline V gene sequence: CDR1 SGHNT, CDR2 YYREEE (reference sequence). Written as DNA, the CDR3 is TGTGCCAGCAGCTTAAGGAGGGGGGGGCAGGGAGATACGCAGTATTTT. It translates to CASSLRRGGQGDTQYF.

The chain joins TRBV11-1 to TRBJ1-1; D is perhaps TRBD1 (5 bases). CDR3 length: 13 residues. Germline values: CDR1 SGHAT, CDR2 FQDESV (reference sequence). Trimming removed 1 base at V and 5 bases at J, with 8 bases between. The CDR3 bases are TGTGCCAGCAGCTTAGGGGGGAGGACTGAAGCTTTCTTT. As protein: CASSLGGRTEAFF.